This T cell receptor (beta chain) originates from a study of cytomegalovirus exposure and HLA in healthy donors. 13 Jbeta primers and 60 Vbeta primers were used for the PCR. Repertoires were generated with immunoSEQ multiplex PCR, while TCRdb's copy carries only in-frame clones and drops some. The data hold about 140,000 clones, with over 65% observed a single time. Sequenced: PBMCs. The TCR was taken from a man aged 35 to 55 in good health and CMV-seronegative.

The CDR3 nucleotides read TGTGCCAGCAGTTCCCAACAGGGTGGCTACGAGCAGTACTTC. Protein: CASSSQQGGYEQYF. V usage is TRBV27 and J usage is TRBJ2-7; possibly TRBD1 for D (6 bases). The CDR3 length is 14 residues. Deletions cut 4 bases from V and 3 bases from J, with 13 bases between. Germline CDR1 and CDR2: MNHEY and SMNVEV (reference sequence).